The 12 T cell receptor beta chains below come from one sample, sequenced in a study of blood T cells in healthy people across ages. A second PCR, run for roughly 7 to 11 cycles, used a sample-barcoded 5' primer plus a J-beta primer mix. TCRdb re-analysed the 5' RACE reads in MiXCR, keeping a single row per CDR3 protein. The table shows approximately 940,000 distinct CDR3 sequences, with roughly 50% occurring only once. The material sequenced was blood. The receptors shown here come from a man in his thirties or forties in good health.

The V call is TRBV18, the J call TRBJ1-6; tentative D call: TRBD1 (6 bases). The CDR3 loop spans 15 amino acids. Germline V gene data show CDR1 as KGHSH and CDR2 as LQKENI. V was cut by 6 bases and J by 8 bases, with 17 bases left in between. The CDR3 coding sequence is TGTGCCAGCTCCCCCGTCGGAGAGGGGGATTCACCCCTCCACTTT. Translating it yields CASSPVGEGDSPLHF.

The DNA for the CDR3 is TGTGCCAGCAGAAACTTAGCGGGGGGAAACCAAGAGACCCAGTACTTC. Encoded protein: CASRNLAGGNQETQYF. The chain joins TRBV9 to TRBJ2-5; the match to TRBD2 covers 10 bases. V trimming: 5 bases; J trimming: 0 bases; junction bases outside the gene matches: 7. The germline V gene encodes CDR1 SGDLS and CDR2 YYNGEE. CDR3 length: 16 amino acids. The full variable domain, with the rest looked up from reference TRBV9 and TRBJ2-5, is DSGVTQTPKHLITATGQRVTLRCSPRSGDLSVYWYQQSLDQGLQFLIQYYNGEERAKGNILERFSAQQFPDLHSELNLSSLELGDSALYFCASRNLAGGNQETQYFGPGTRLLVL.

The table lists this clonotype with a few counts. The rearrangement joins TRBV6-1 to TRBJ2-5, with 14 bases aligning to TRBD2. There are 15 residues in the CDR3. Germline-derived CDR1 and CDR2 are MNHNS and SASEGT. Trimming at V came to 6 bases and at J to 3 bases, leaving 3 bases not matched to a gene. CDR3 sequence (DNA): TGTGCCAGCAGGGGGACTAGCGGGGGCGAAGAGACCCAGTACTTC. As protein: CASRGTSGGEETQYF.

This clonotype has ten or more counts. The genes are TRBV9 and TRBJ2-7, with D hard to call. V was pared by 3 bases and J by 0 bases, with 10 bases between. The germline V gene encodes CDR1 SGDLS and CDR2 YYNGEE. This CDR3 region has 14 residues. CDR3 residues: CASSADGSSYEQYF. The CDR3 region has the DNA TGTGCCAGCAGCGCCGACGGAAGCTCCTACGAGCAGTACTTC.

This chain connects TRBV6-6 to TRBJ2-4; possible D gene TRBD1, 6 bases. Trimming cost V 0 bases and J 5 bases, with 8 bases left between them. This CDR3 has 14 residues. Germline-derived CDR1 and CDR2 are MNHNY and SVGAGI (reference sequence). The chain's CDR3 is CASSYSDRQNIQYF. The CDR3 DNA reads TGTGCCAGCAGTTACTCGGACAGACAAAACATTCAGTACTTC.

The rearrangement uses TRBV2 and TRBJ2-6; tentative D call: TRBD1 (5 bases). This CDR3 is 17 amino acids long. Per germline, CDR1 SNHLY and CDR2 FYNNEI. V was pared by 5 bases and J by 0 bases, with 14 bases between. CDR3 DNA: TGTGCCAGCAGTTCCCCGATCGACAGCTCTGGGGCCAACGTCCTGACTTTC. Amino acids: CASSSPIDSSGANVLTF. Complete variable domain (other parts from reference TRBV2 and TRBJ2-6): EPEVTQTPSHQVTQMGQEVILRCVPISNHLYFYWYRQILGQKVEFLVSFYNNEISEKSEIFDDQFSVERPDGSNFTLKIRSTKLEDSAMYFCASSSPIDSSGANVLTFGAGSRLTVL.

This chain connects TRBV27 to TRBJ1-2, with 12 bases fitting TRBD1. The junction had 11 bases not matched to a gene; V was cut back by 4 bases and J by 5 bases. CDR1 MNHEY and CDR2 SMNVEV come from the germline V gene (reference sequence). CDR3 length: 17 amino acids. CDR3 amino acids: CASSSWGQGALRYGYTF. DNA of the CDR3: TGTGCCAGCAGTTCCTGGGGACAGGGGGCTCTAAGATATGGCTACACCTTC.

With regard to this clonotype: One end of the junction does not line up with germline, which may come from a read error. The chain recombines TRBV12-3 or TRBV12-4 with TRBJ2-7; 10 nucleotides agree with TRBD1. The J call is in doubt because the DNA end fits TRBJ2-5 better. CDR3 length: 15 amino acids. The CDR3 DNA sequence: TGTGCTAGCAGCCCCGAGGGACAGGGGTCAGAGACCCAGTACTTC. This sequence encodes CASSPEGQGSETQYF.

V usage is TRBV29-1 and J usage is TRBJ2-7, with 10 bases identical to TRBD2. With 6 bases clipped from V and 3 bases from J, the junction kept 11 bases outside the gene matches. The CDR3 consists of 15 residues. From germline, CDR1 is SQVTM and CDR2 ANQGSEA. This chain's CDR3 is CSVSDLAGAFYEQYF. For the CDR3, the DNA is TGCAGCGTGTCAGACCTAGCGGGGGCCTTCTACGAGCAGTACTTC.

This chain joins TRBV11-2 and TRBJ2-1; no reliable D call. Trimming shortened V by 7 bases and J by 0 bases, and 7 bases separated the two germline ends. Germline V CDR1 and CDR2: SGHAT, FQNNGV. CDR3 length: 13 amino acids. CDR3 nucleotide sequence: TGTGCCAGCAAAAATGCCTCCTACAATGAGCAGTTCTTC. Translating it yields CASKNASYNEQFF.

The rearrangement uses TRBV7-9 and TRBJ1-4, with a weak D call TRBD1 (6 bases). Germline lookup yields CDR1 SEHNR and CDR2 FQNEAQ (reference sequence). The CDR3 has 15 residues. V was shortened by 5 bases and J by 8 bases, with 18 bases between the two germline ends. The DNA of the CDR3 is TGTGCCAGCAGCGCTCAAGGGGGAGATAGGGAAAAACTGTTTTTT. Amino acid sequence: CASSAQGGDREKLFF.

The V and J genes are TRBV20-1 and TRBJ2-1; 7 nucleotides align to TRBD2. Germline V lookup: CDR1 DFQATT, CDR2 SNEGSKA (reference sequence). The CDR3 extends over 15 amino acids. V shed 6 bases and J 4 bases; nucleotides not matched to a gene: 12. CDR3 sequence (DNA): TGCAGTGCCCCGAACCGGACTAGACTTTACAATGAGCAGTTCTTC. Translated, it gives CSAPNRTRLYNEQFF.